This T cell receptor (beta chain) emerged from a study of blood T cell repertoires in COVID-19. The CDR3 spans 14 residues. Germline CDR1 and CDR2: MNHEY and SMNVEV (reference sequence). Losses at the gene ends were 6 bases for V and 6 bases for J; bases not matched to a gene: 6. Profiled with immunoSEQ multiplex PCR; TCRdb holds only in-frame clones, not every one. The sample has fewer than 350,000 clones; around nine tenths are singletons. Source material: peripheral blood. The chain uses TRBV27 and TRBJ1-5; TRBD1 aligns across 9 bases. The receptor comes from a man aged 35-49 years with active or convalescent COVID-19. The CDR3 DNA sequence: TGTGCCAGCAGGGGAACAGGGGGCAGTCAGCCCCAGCATTTT. It yields the protein CASRGTGGSQPQHF.